Detailed here is one T cell receptor (beta chain). It has no known antigen specificity. No clone much larger than this one lies a single base away; base qualities are absent. Trimming leaves V shorter by 5 bases and J shorter by 1 base, with the junction holding 9 bases beyond the gene matches. The CDR3 starts with the cysteine, ends with the phenylalanine, and has 19 residues. CDR3 DNA only is kept here, 57 bases in frame from base 1. Via the germline V gene, CDR1 is SGHTA and CDR2 FQGTGA. The record originates from a study of Ad26.COV2.S vaccination and SARS-CoV-2 variants (dated by TCRdb to about 2021). In terms of the full investigation: Vaccine-arm donors were drawn from COV1001, a multicentre, randomized, double-blind, placebo-controlled phase I-IIa trial of Ad26.COV2.S in healthy adults. TCRbeta repertoire sequencing served as the tool for gauging how specific and how broad the SARS-CoV-2-reactive T cell receptors were following Ad26.COV2.S vaccination. Trial participants were randomized into five groups of five, in which low-dose or high-dose Ad26.COV2.S was given once or twice, or placebo was given on both occasions. Ad26.COV2.S was administered intramuscularly at 5 x 10^10 or 1 x 10^11 viral particles, either as a single shot or as two shots given 56 days apart. The TCR-sequenced set comprised roughly 30 samples: some 19 Ad26.COV2.S vaccine recipients, 5 placebo recipients and 8 SARS-CoV-2 convalescent individuals. Investigators did not know the trial group allocation while performing experiments and assessing outcomes. General findings and caveats noted by the study authors: According to the authors, total T cell responses may have been underestimated by the TCR breadth and depth analyses. After vaccination, spike-specific CD8+ and CD4+ T cell responses were reported to show substantial breadth. Vaccine and placebo recipients had comparable non-spike TCR breadth, which fits with the vaccine containing only spike. Compared with placebo recipients, Ad26.COV2.S recipients showed higher spike-specific TCR breadth (P = 0.0014). The study lacked the statistical power to compare responses across vaccine doses or regimens.

The immunoSEQ Assay was the method used to sequence TCRbeta CDR3 regions. After extraction, genomic DNA underwent amplification by bias-controlled multiplex PCR, followed by high-throughput sequencing. Concerning the study's data processing: To quantify the absolute abundance of every unique TCRbeta CDR3 region, sequences were collapsed and filtered. T cell fraction was estimated by normalizing TCRbeta template counts to usable DNA, with usable DNA measured through amplification of reference genes found in all nucleated cells. Repertoire TCRs were annotated as SARS-CoV-2-specific when V gene, CDR3 amino acid sequence and J gene were exactly matched to a known reactive TCR set. MIRA supplied the reference SARS-CoV-2 TCR set, which was filtered for enrichment in COVID-19-positive ImmuneCODE repertoires so that public or cross-reactive TCRs were removed. Using the MIRA antigens, annotated TCRs were further analysed by specific ORF or by position within an ORF. Breadth was defined as the number of annotated unique rearrangements divided by the total number of unique productive rearrangements, and depth was defined as the summed frequency of the annotated unique rearrangements. Two-sided Wilcoxon rank-sum tests were used to compare TCR breadth between groups. The clones in this table, taken by TCRdb from immuneACCESS, are in-frame only. Not every clone is retained; where verified, under half of the shortfall comes from an unresolved V gene, and the cause of the rest is unknown. From that table come the V and J calls and clone size; the DNA was used to work out D and trimming. The sample table contains some 460,000 clones; only one count was recorded for roughly 87% of them. The top ten hold about 1.7% of the sample.

What the treatment or condition label conveys for this sample: approximately 18 received Ad26.COV2.S at low or high dose, single or two shots; about 5 received placebo; per-sample allocation not given. For vaccine and placebo recipients, the sequenced repertoires came from samples collected on day 63 after the first injection. In Cohort 1b, roughly 25 adults aged 18-55 years were enrolled at a single site in Boston, USA, between 29 July and 7 August 2020. Ad26.COV2.S was a replication-incompetent adenovirus type 26 vector that expressed a prefusion-stabilized SARS-CoV-2 spike protein derived from the original Wuhan strain.

This chain joins TRBV7-3 to TRBJ2-4; 15 of the junction bases match TRBD2. The sequence derives from a person aged 18 to 65 who received the Ad26.COV2.S COVID-19 vaccine or a placebo. The sample was peripheral blood, taken in a trial of Ad26.COV2.S vaccine versus placebo. CDR3 loop: CASSAGTSGRSLAKNIQYF. The base sequence is TGTGCCAGCAGCGCCGGGACTAGCGGGAGGAGTCTGGCCAAAAACATTCAGTACTTC.